This TCR beta chain was recorded in a study of blood T cell repertoires in COVID-19 (dated by TCRdb to 2018 to 2020). General notes on the study: Collaborator samples came from the United States, Italy and Spain and covered acute and convalescent phases of COVID-19. The repertoires were made available in a free public database intended to serve as a resource for research on the immune response to SARS-CoV-2. The prospective study material was composed of cDNA or gDNA derived from T cells, B-cell-depleted T cells, or PBMCs. Subjects who had been exposed to COVID-19, were actively infected with it, or had recovered from it provided the deeply sampled blood TCRbeta repertoires that made up the dataset. Where HLA class I and class II types were available, the types were taken from metadata supplied by the sample provider, not from assay-based typing. The sample metadata nearly always contained a de-identified subject ID, COVID-19 status, age in years and sex. The samples were drawn from the first 160 participants of the ongoing ImmuneRACE study and from 1,254 subjects provided by 6 global collaborators.

CDR3 length: 11 amino acids, cysteine to phenylalanine. Only the CDR3 DNA stays, 33 bases, in frame from base 1. Per the germline V gene (reference sequence), GTSNPN is the CDR1 and SVGIG is the CDR2. At the junction V is shortened by 7 bases and J by 0 bases, with 6 bases in between. On the study overall, not on this receptor specifically: Clinical and demographic metadata were provided uncurated, with the amount varying by source and participant.

For this clone: The specificity of this receptor is unknown. Base qualities are not provided; no much larger clone lies one nucleotide away.

The collaborating institutions used their own protocols to collect whole blood in K2EDTA tubes. For TCRbeta analysis, collaborators shipped samples as frozen whole blood, isolated PBMCs, or DNA extracted from either of those sample types. TCRbeta CDR3 regions were amplified from genomic DNA by means of the immunoSEQ Assay, a bias-controlled multiplex PCR. In the original analysis: Within the assay, amplification of reference gene primers was used to estimate how many nucleated cells each sample contained. To quantify the absolute abundance of each unique TCRbeta CDR3 rearrangement, sequence reads were collapsed and filtered. For each sample, productive Simpson clonality was calculated as the square root of Simpson's diversity index across productive rearrangements. Here the immuneACCESS table is served through TCRdb, limited to in-frame sequences with V and J called. Missing clones are a known gap in these copies; in checked studies unresolved V genes cover under half, and the rest lacks a known reason. V and J calls plus clone size are reproduced from that table; the DNA served to infer D and trimming. The sample table contains 130,000 or so clones; only one count was recorded for about 80% of them. The biggest ten clones account for 9% to 15% of the sample.

This receptor was obtained from a woman aged 60-75 years with acute or convalescent COVID-19. The sequence joins TRBV30 to TRBJ1-1; the D segment cannot be called with confidence. Sequences were obtained from peripheral blood. The CDR3 is CASSVNTEAFF. Read as DNA, the sequence is TGTGCCTCCTCGGTGAACACTGAAGCTTTCTTT.